These 24 T cell receptor beta chains came from one sample sequenced in a study of human T cells and chemical hapten exposure. Time point described: patch test 3, about 24 weeks after DPC sensitization. Sample treatment: therapeutic diphenylcyclopropenone sensitization with weekly scalp DPC. TCRdb processed the RACE reads anew with MiXCR; each CDR3 protein has one entry. The table records 150,000 to 200,000 distinct CDR3 sequences, more than 20% of them present only once. The sequences come from whole blood, collected in connection with sensitization to the hapten diphenylcyclopropenone (DPC). Receptor source: a woman between 35 and 50 years old with alopecia areata. Some clones in this sample may be carry-over from other donors' samples.

In DNA, the CDR3 is TGCAGTGCTAGAGAATTGGGGGGCCTCACCACTAATTCACCCCTCCACTTT. Translation gives CSARELGGLTTNSPLHF. This chain uses TRBV20-1 with TRBJ1-6; TRBD1 might be the D (6 bases). The CDR3 runs 17 residues. Trimming took off 0 bases at V and 6 bases at J, with 18 bases between the two ends. CDR1 and CDR2 from the germline V gene are DFQATT and SNEGSKA (reference sequence).

In its sample, this clonotype was seen a few times. The chain has TRBV7-2 and TRBJ2-2; 8 nucleotides line up with TRBD2. Germline loops: CDR1 SGHTA, CDR2 FQGNSA. The CDR3 extends over 17 amino acids. V lost 1 base to trimming and J lost 5 bases; unmatched junction nucleotides: 9. CDR3 loop: CASSLVGAGEGTGELFF. The CDR3 bases are TGTGCCAGCAGCTTAGTAGGAGCGGGAGAGGGAACCGGGGAGCTGTTTTTT.

This chain connects TRBV20-1 to TRBJ2-1; D is perhaps TRBD2 (6 bases). The CDR3 is 13 residues long. CDR1 and CDR2 from the germline V gene are DFQATT and SNEGSKA (reference sequence). Trimming cost V 5 bases and J 2 bases, with 10 bases left between them. The DNA of the CDR3 is TGCAGTGCTTGCGGGACTCCCTACAATGAGCAGTTCTTC. This sequence encodes CSACGTPYNEQFF.

This clonotype was observed a few times. The chain joins TRBV29-1 to TRBJ2-3; possible D gene TRBD2, 5 bases. This CDR3 spans 13 amino acids. CDR1 and CDR2 (germline): SQVTM, ANQGSEA. The V end was cut by 2 bases, the J end by 6 bases, with 12 bases between. The CDR3 DNA sequence: TGCAGCGTTGAACGAACGGGGTCGGATACGCAGTATTTT. Encoded protein: CSVERTGSDTQYF.

This clonotype was counted at least ten times. The rearrangement joins TRBV27 to TRBJ2-3; D gene unclear. The CDR3 length is 13 residues. Germline V gene lookup returns CDR1 MNHEY and CDR2 SMNVEV (reference sequence). V was pared by 8 bases and J by 0 bases, with 9 bases between. CDR3 DNA: TGTGCCAGCGCGATTGCTAGCACAGATACGCAGTATTTT. This encodes CASAIASTDTQYF.

The V and J genes are TRBV7-2 and TRBJ2-5, with 11 positions matching TRBD1. In germline, CDR1 is SGHTA, CDR2 FQGNSA. This CDR3 contains 16 residues. The V and J ends lost 5 bases and 2 bases, in that order; junction bases with no gene match: 7. CDR3 sequence (DNA): TGTGCCAGCAGCGACCGGACAGGGGGCTTTCAAGAGACCCAGTACTTC. It encodes CASSDRTGGFQETQYF.

The V call is TRBV20-1, the J call TRBJ2-7; TRBD2 is a possible D gene (5 bases). Deletions cut 3 bases from V and 2 bases from J, with 17 bases between. Germline V gene sequence: CDR1 DFQATT, CDR2 SNEGSKA (reference sequence). CDR3 length: 15 amino acids. This CDR3 is CSASPLEGETYEQYF. Here the CDR3 DNA reads TGCAGTGCTAGTCCCTTAGAGGGCGAGACCTACGAGCAGTACTTC.

This rearrangement joins TRBV6-5 to TRBJ2-2, with D maybe TRBD2 (5 bases). Germline V CDR1 and CDR2: MNHEY, SVGAGI. The V end was cut by 6 bases, the J end by 3 bases, with 8 bases between. The length of the CDR3 is 13 residues. CDR3 residues: CASSHGDTGELFF. As DNA, the CDR3 is TGTGCCAGCAGCCACGGGGACACCGGGGAGCTGTTTTTT.

The rearrangement joins TRBV28 to TRBJ2-4; D perhaps matches TRBD1 (5 bases). The CDR3 runs 15 residues. V dropped 5 bases and J dropped 0 bases, with 11 bases sitting between them. Germline V CDR1 and CDR2: MDHEN, SYDVKM. DNA of the CDR3: TGTGCCAGCAGTCCCCAGGGCCTAGCCAAAAACATTCAGTACTTC. The encoded protein is CASSPQGLAKNIQYF. Looking up the rest from reference TRBV28 and TRBJ2-4 gives the full variable domain: DVKVTQSSRYLVKRTGEKVFLECVQDMDHENMFWYRQDPGLGLRLIYFSYDVKMKEKGDIPEGYSVSREKKERFSLILESASTNQTSMYLCASSPQGLAKNIQYFGAGTRLSVL.

This clonotype was observed a few times. This chain links TRBV5-1 with TRBJ1-4; the match to TRBD1 covers 8 bases. The CDR3 runs 13 residues. Per germline, CDR1 SGHRS and CDR2 YFSETQ. The V and J ends lost 4 bases and 7 bases, in that order; junction bases with no gene match: 3. CDR3 sequence (DNA): TGCGCCAGCAGCCAGGGACAGGTTGAAAAACTGTTTTTT. Amino acids: CASSQGQVEKLFF.

The chain recombines TRBV27 with TRBJ1-2; D is possibly TRBD1 (5 bases). Germline CDR1 and CDR2: MNHEY and SMNVEV (reference sequence). The V and J ends lost 2 bases and 4 bases respectively, with 11 bases between them. CDR3 length equals 14 residues. In nucleotides, the CDR3 is TGTGCCAGCAGTTTAAGGGGCGGTGGCTATGGCTACACCTTC. It is translated as CASSLRGGGYGYTF.

This clonotype showed up just once. This chain links TRBV4-2 with TRBJ1-5, with D uncertain. The CDR3 is 16 amino acids. Germline loops: CDR1 LGHNA, CDR2 YNFKEQ. V shed 1 base and J shed 6 bases, with 16 bases lying between them. The CDR3: CASSQAAAGVSQPQHF. CDR3 coding DNA: TGTGCCAGCAGCCAAGCCGCAGCGGGCGTCAGTCAGCCCCAGCATTTT.

The sample holds a few counts of this clonotype. The genes are TRBV20-1 and TRBJ1-1; D uncertain. The V gene's germline CDR1 is DFQATT and CDR2 SNEGSKA (reference sequence). V shed 1 base and J shed 0 bases, with 18 bases lying between them. This CDR3 contains 17 residues. CDR3 nucleotides: TGCAGTGCTAGAGTACCCTACGGAGAACACCTGAACACTGAAGCTTTCTTT. Translating gives CSARVPYGEHLNTEAFF.

This clonotype was seen at least ten times. CDR3 amino acids: CASSSRTIGNIQYF. DNA of the CDR3: TGTGCCAGCAGCTCCCGGACTATCGGTAACATTCAGTACTTC. The chain uses TRBV7-9 and TRBJ2-4; D is possibly TRBD2 (6 bases). The germline V gene has CDR1 SEHNR and CDR2 FQNEAQ (reference sequence). The CDR3 covers 14 residues. Trimming took off 4 bases at V and 7 bases at J, with 14 bases between the two ends.

This clonotype was recorded at least ten times. The rearrangement joins TRBV29-1 to TRBJ2-1; D call uncertain. V was clipped by 4 bases and J by 0 bases, with 7 bases between them. The CDR3 runs 13 residues. Germline loops: CDR1 SQVTM, CDR2 ANQGSEA. In nucleotides, the CDR3 is TGCAGCGTTGGTCGGAACTCCTACAATGAGCAGTTCTTC. As protein: CSVGRNSYNEQFF.

This clonotype was counted only a few times. The V and J genes are TRBV6-5 and TRBJ2-3; TRBD1 agrees at 8 bases. From germline, CDR1 is MNHEY and CDR2 SVGAGI. V lost 2 bases and J lost 3; bases outside the gene matches: 7. The length of the CDR3 is 16 residues. The CDR3 DNA reads TGTGCCAGCAGTTACGGGGACAGGTTGGGGACAGATACGCAGTATTTT. The encoded protein is CASSYGDRLGTDTQYF.

The CDR3 reads CSVAGSEETQYF. CDR3 DNA: TGCAGCGTTGCAGGCAGCGAAGAGACCCAGTACTTC. The chain carries TRBV29-1 and TRBJ2-5; D gene unclear. Between the trimmed V and J ends, which lost 4 bases and 3 bases, there was a span of 9 bases. Germline-derived CDR1 and CDR2 are SQVTM and ANQGSEA. The CDR3 loop spans 12 amino acids.

This clonotype was recorded a few times. DNA of the CDR3: TGTGCCAGCAGCTTACAGGGTTTTCCGGGCGGAAACACCATATATTTT. This codes for CASSLQGFPGGNTIYF. The chain uses TRBV7-2 and TRBJ1-3; perhaps TRBD1 as D (5 bases). The V gene lost 2 bases and the J gene lost 4 bases, with 15 bases spanning the gap. CDR3 length equals 16 residues. CDR1 SGHTA and CDR2 FQGNSA come from the germline V gene.

This clonotype was counted a few times. The CDR3 loop is CASSLPGVGNQPQHF. CDR3 bases: TGTGCCAGCAGCTTACCCGGGGTTGGCAATCAGCCCCAGCATTTT. This chain uses TRBV7-2 with TRBJ1-5; D is uncertain. The CDR3 contains 15 residues. Trimming stripped 2 bases from V and 2 bases from J, with 10 bases between. CDR1 and CDR2 (germline): SGHTA, FQGNSA.

V gene TRBV15 combines with J gene TRBJ1-6, with TRBD1 matching over 9 bases. The CDR3 runs 14 residues. Per germline, CDR1 LNHNV and CDR2 YYDKDF (reference sequence). After removal of 3 bases from V and 8 bases from J, the junction contained 2 bases not matched to a gene. Written as DNA, the CDR3 is TGTGCCACCAGCAGGGACAGGGGTTATTCACCCCTCCACTTT. This codes for CATSRDRGYSPLHF.

This clonotype came up many times. The chain recombines TRBV24-1 with TRBJ2-7; weak D call: TRBD2 (5 bases). Per the germline V gene, CDR1 is KGHDR and CDR2 is SFDVKD. V lost 7 bases to trimming and J lost 0 bases, with 6 bases between them. The CDR3 runs 12 residues. The CDR3 DNA sequence: TGTGCCACCAGGGACTCCTCCTACGAGCAGTACTTC. Residues: CATRDSSYEQYF.

The V call is TRBV24-1, the J call TRBJ2-1, with D perhaps TRBD1 (7 bases). V was shortened by 1 base and J by 2 bases, with 17 bases between the two germline ends. Germline loops: CDR1 KGHDR, CDR2 SFDVKD. The CDR3 consists of 18 residues. CDR3 sequence reads: CATSDFDPPGGTYNEQFF. As DNA, the CDR3 is TGTGCCACCAGTGATTTCGACCCTCCAGGGGGGACCTACAATGAGCAGTTCTTC.

This clonotype was observed many times. The V gene is TRBV9, the J gene TRBJ2-1; D is unclear. Germline V gene sequence: CDR1 SGDLS, CDR2 YYNGEE. The CDR3 totals 13 residues. V was shortened by 0 bases and J by 8 bases, with 9 bases between the two germline ends. DNA for the CDR3: TGTGCCAGCAGCGTAGGGTTTAAGGATGAGCAGTTCTTC. This gives the protein CASSVGFKDEQFF. The variable domain in full, completed from reference TRBV9 and TRBJ2-1, reads DSGVTQTPKHLITATGQRVTLRCSPRSGDLSVYWYQQSLDQGLQFLIQYYNGEERAKGNILERFSAQQFPDLHSELNLSSLELGDSALYFCASSVGFKDEQFFGPGTRLTVL.

The rearrangement uses TRBV29-1 and TRBJ2-5, with 9 nucleotides matching TRBD2. J lost 1 base, V lost 4 bases, and 4 bases had no gene match. Germline CDR1 is SQVTM and CDR2 is ANQGSEA. The CDR3 loop spans 14 amino acids. DNA for the CDR3: TGCAGCGTTGGCCTAGCGGGATCCCAAGAGACCCAGTACTTC. Translated, it gives CSVGLAGSQETQYF.